The clone carrying this T cell receptor beta chain was observed a few times. The antigen is undetermined. V lost 6 bases and J lost 4, with 10 bases in between. From germline, CDR1 is SNHLY and CDR2 FYNNEI. This CDR3 has 13 residues. CD4+ cells yielded CD45RA+ naive and CD45RA-negative memory subsets. Libraries were prepared by immunoSEQ multiplex PCR; TCRdb keeps only in-frame clonotypes and omits some of them. The sample yields more than 850,000 clones, approximately 80% seen once. The entry originates in a study of shared clonotypes between healthy human individuals. Study summary: The plates for each donor numbered three CD4 naive, three CD4 memory, two CD8 naive and one CD8 memory. Study outcomes and limitations: With a few donors compared, roughly 4.9% of naive CD4 clonotypes were shared. Naive subsets, compared against memory subsets, generally had larger estimated richness values.

The sample was memory CD4+ T cells from PBMCs. Indicated subset: CD45RA-negative fraction. The sequence was obtained from a man between 18 and 35 years old in good health. Some clones in this sample may be carry-over from other donors' samples. The V gene is TRBV2, the J gene TRBJ1-5; D gene uncertain. The CDR3 loop reads CASSLQQNQPQHF. The CDR3 coding sequence is TGTGCCAGCAGCTTACAGCAGAATCAGCCCCAGCATTTT.